Given below is one T cell receptor beta chain in context. This specimen comes from a study of T cell responses to AZD1222 COVID-19 vaccine. Trimming removed 4 bases from V and 8 bases from J, with 17 bases in between. This CDR3 region has 14 residues. The method was immunoSEQ multiplex PCR; TCRdb's version includes in-frame clones alone and lacks a portion of them. Seen here are about 59,000 clones, 89% observed once, and the top ten hold roughly 6%. The J gene is TRBJ1-2, the V gene TRBV6-7; unclear D gene. TRBV6-7 is filed as an ORF, its function uncertain. The sequenced sample was peripheral blood, obtained 28 days after the second AZD1222 dose. This clonotype originated in an adult who received the AZD1222 COVID-19 vaccine. CDR3 nucleotides: TGTGCCAGCAGTTCCCGGACCGACTTAGGGGGCTACACCTTC. Its protein is CASSSRTDLGGYTF.